This TCR beta chain was profiled in a study of T-cell memory formation after mild COVID-19. This clonotype came up a few times. Each CDR3 protein gets one entry after TCRdb re-called the 5' RACE reads with MiXCR. Of 300,000 to 400,000 distinct CDR3 sequences listed, roughly 13% were seen once; the top ten hold roughly 20%. V gave up 3 bases and J gave up 7 bases, with 13 bases separating them. This CDR3 spans 14 amino acids. The chain employs TRBV12-3 or TRBV12-4 and TRBJ1-5; D may be TRBD1 (6 bases). The origin of this receptor is a man younger than 30 who had mild COVID-19 (a few samples of this study predate the infection). Cell type and time point are not known. The specimen sequenced was PBMCs or a T cell subset sorted from them (not recorded which). The CDR3 loop reads CASSLEGGRQPQHF. DNA of the CDR3: TGTGCCAGCAGTTTGGAGGGGGGGAGGCAGCCCCAGCATTTT.